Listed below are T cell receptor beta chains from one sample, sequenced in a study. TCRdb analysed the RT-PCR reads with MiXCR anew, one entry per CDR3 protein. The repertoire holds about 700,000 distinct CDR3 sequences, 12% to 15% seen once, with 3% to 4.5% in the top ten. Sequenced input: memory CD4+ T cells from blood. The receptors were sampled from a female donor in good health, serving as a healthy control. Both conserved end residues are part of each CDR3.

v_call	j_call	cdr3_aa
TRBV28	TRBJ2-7	CASSTRLGEQYF
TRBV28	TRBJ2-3	CASMGSYENGNTQYF
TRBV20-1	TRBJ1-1	CSAYSTEGVNTEAFF
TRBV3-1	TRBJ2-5	CASSQQGDETQYF
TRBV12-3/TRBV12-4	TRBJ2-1	CASSLFTSTYNEQFF
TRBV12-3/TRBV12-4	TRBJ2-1	CASRETSGGYNEQFF
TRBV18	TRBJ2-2	CASSLWTSGSRELFF
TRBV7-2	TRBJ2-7	CASSLGHLLAGSYEQYF
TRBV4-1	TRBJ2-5	CASSQLTSGIGETQYF
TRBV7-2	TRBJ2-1	CASRPGGGYNEQFF
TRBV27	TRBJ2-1	CASSLFERESNEQFF
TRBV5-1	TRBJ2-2	CASSLWGLGNTGELFF
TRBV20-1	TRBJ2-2	CSALAVTSGRSAGELFF
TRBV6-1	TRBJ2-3	CASSHGGVSTDTQYF
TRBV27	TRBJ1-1	CASRAPRLLNTEAFF
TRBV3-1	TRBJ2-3	CASSQDFGYTQYF
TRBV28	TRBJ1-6	CASSLERGNSPLHF
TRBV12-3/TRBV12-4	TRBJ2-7	CASSTYPAGTPRGQYF
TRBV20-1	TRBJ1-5	CSVTTGLSNQPQHF
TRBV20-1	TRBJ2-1	CSARMGTRAYNEQFF
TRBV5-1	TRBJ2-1	CASSLADPSYNEQFF